This T cell receptor beta chain stems from a study of blood T cell repertoires in COVID-19. The overall study: Acute and convalescent COVID-19 specimens originated in the United States, Italy and Spain. The analysed material was cDNA or gDNA that came from T cells, B-cell-depleted T cells, or PBMCs.

Germline V gene sequence: CDR1 MNHEY, CDR2 SMNVEV (reference sequence). With V trimmed by 6 bases and J by 6 bases, 19 bases remained unmatched. This CDR3 has 17 residues. Authors' methods: Amplifying reference gene primers gave estimates of nucleated cell counts. Assay used: immunoSEQ multiplex PCR; TCRdb lists only in-frame clones, some missing. Clonal size and the V and J genes are those of that table, whereas D and trimming came from the DNA. The sample includes 96,000 or so clones, around nine tenths of them seen just once. The receptor comes from an elderly woman with acute or convalescent COVID-19. Material: peripheral blood. The genes are TRBV27 and TRBJ1-2; 7 bases are a match to TRBD1. The chain's CDR3 is CASSPRGQSKNRDGYTF. Written as DNA, the CDR3 is TGTGCCAGCAGCCCCCGGGGACAGAGCAAGAACCGGGATGGCTACACCTTC.